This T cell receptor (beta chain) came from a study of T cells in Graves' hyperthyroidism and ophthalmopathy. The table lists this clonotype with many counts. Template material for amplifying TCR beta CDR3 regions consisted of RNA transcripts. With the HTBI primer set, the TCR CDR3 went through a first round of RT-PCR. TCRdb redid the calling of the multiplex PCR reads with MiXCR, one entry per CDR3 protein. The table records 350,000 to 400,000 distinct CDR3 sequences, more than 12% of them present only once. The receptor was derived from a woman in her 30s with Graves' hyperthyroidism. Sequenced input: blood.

CDR3 sequence reads: CAWSDPQGRGPDSNYGYTF. The CDR3 DNA sequence: TGTGCCTGGAGCGACCCCCAAGGGAGGGGCCCTGATAGTAACTATGGCTACACCTTC. The V and J genes are TRBV30 and TRBJ1-2; weak D call: TRBD1 (5 bases). CDR1 is GTSNPN and CDR2 is SVGIG in the germline V gene (reference sequence). V gave up 3 bases and J gave up 1 base, with 27 bases separating them. The CDR3 runs 19 residues.